Sequencing of this T cell receptor (beta chain) was carried out in a study of CD8 T cells in ankylosing spondylitis. Study-wide findings and caveats: Characteristic, it appeared, of ankylosing spondylitis blood was a TCR beta motif of fewer than 10 highly homologous variants.

Using quantitative 5'-RACE with molecular barcodes, the authors made TCR beta libraries. MiXCR, run by TCRdb on the 5' RACE reads, gives a single entry per CDR3 protein. The profile shows 700,000 or so distinct CDR3 sequences, under 20% of them singletons. This clonotype was seen only a few times. The antigen is not known. Germline values: CDR1 DFQATT, CDR2 SNEGSKA (reference sequence). The ends were cut back, 5 bases at V and 2 bases at J, with 16 bases in the middle. The CDR3 spans 14 residues. This clonotype was sampled from a male donor with ankylosing spondylitis. This rearrangement joins TRBV20-1 to TRBJ2-7; D might be TRBD1 (6 bases). The sequenced sample consisted of blood, either unsorted or a sorted T cell fraction (not recorded which). CDR3 DNA sequence: TGCAGTGCTCTGCGCCCCGGACAGCCCTACGAGCAGTACTTC. Its protein is CSALRPGQPYEQYF.